What follows are 27 T cell receptor beta chains derived from one specimen sequenced in a study of neoadjuvant anti-PD-1 for oral cavity cancer. Data came from immunoSEQ multiplex PCR; TCRdb stores just in-frame clones and leaves some out. The sample has 60,000 to 80,000 clones, 79% seen once. Source: PBMCs, taken before nivolumab (anti-PD-1) treatment. The receptors derive from a person aged 35 to 85 with oral cavity squamous cell carcinoma.

V is TRBV5-4 and J is TRBJ2-7; TRBD1 matches at 8 bases. The CDR3 extends over 14 amino acids. Per the germline V gene, CDR1 is SGHNT and CDR2 is YYREEE (reference sequence). J lost 5 bases, V lost 3 bases, and 7 bases had no gene match. CDR3 sequence (DNA): TGTGCCAGCAGCTCTGACAGGGGAGGCCACGAGCAGTACTTC. This encodes CASSSDRGGHEQYF. Drawing the rest from reference TRBV5-4 and TRBJ2-7, the complete variable domain is ETGVTQSPTHLIKTRGQQVTLRCSSQSGHNTVSWYQQALGQGPQFIFQYYREEENGRGNFPPRFSGLQFPNYSSELNVNALELDDSALYLCASSSDRGGHEQYFGPGTRLTVT.

CDR3 DNA sequence: TGTGCCAGCAGCCCTTCGGACAGGGGAAACATTCAGTACTTC. This codes for CASSPSDRGNIQYF. The gene calls are TRBV11-2 and TRBJ2-4; 9 nucleotides align to TRBD1. The V gene's germline CDR1 is SGHAT and CDR2 FQNNGV. This CDR3 is built from 14 residues. The J segment lost 6 bases and the V segment lost 5 bases, leaving 5 bases of the junction unmatched.

The genes are TRBV9 and TRBJ2-1, with 9 positions matching TRBD2. J was trimmed by 6 bases and V by 4 bases; bases with no gene match: 11. The CDR3 runs to 16 residues. Germline V lookup: CDR1 SGDLS, CDR2 YYNGEE. The CDR3 DNA reads as TGTGCCAGCAGCCCCCCCGTCTTAGCGGGGGCCAATGAGCAGTTCTTC. It encodes CASSPPVLAGANEQFF.

The chain couples TRBV30 to TRBJ1-1, with D unclear. V was pared by 4 bases and J by 0 bases, with 6 bases between. Per the germline V gene, CDR1 is GTSNPN and CDR2 is SVGIG (reference sequence). The CDR3 spans 12 residues. CDR3 loop: CAWMAVNTEAFF. CDR3 in DNA: TGTGCCTGGATGGCGGTGAACACTGAAGCTTTCTTT.

V usage is TRBV29-1 and J usage is TRBJ2-5; no firm D call. This CDR3 contains 14 residues. V was shortened by 0 bases and J by 2 bases, with 10 bases between the two germline ends. The germline gives CDR1 SQVTM, CDR2 ANQGSEA. DNA of the CDR3: TGCAGCGTTGAAGATCGGGCCAGACAAGAGACCCAGTACTTC. Its translation is CSVEDRARQETQYF.

The chain couples TRBV19 to TRBJ1-1; D unclear. V lost 5 bases and J 0 bases, leaving 7 bases between the germline ends. The CDR3 loop spans 13 amino acids. CDR1 and CDR2 from the germline V gene are LNHDA and SQIVND (reference sequence). The CDR3 DNA reads as TGTGCCAGTAGTTTGTATGTGAACACTGAAGCTTTCTTT. It codes for CASSLYVNTEAFF. The full variable domain, rest sourced from reference TRBV19 and TRBJ1-1, is DGGITQSPKYLFRKEGQNVTLSCEQNLNHDAMYWYRQDPGQGLRLIYYSQIVNDFQKGDIAEGYSVSREKKESFPLTVTSAQKNPTAFYLCASSLYVNTEAFFGQGTRLTVV.

The chain employs TRBV19 and TRBJ1-5, with D possibly matching TRBD1 (5 bases). This CDR3 has 14 residues. The germline CDR1 and CDR2 sequences are LNHDA and SQIVND (reference sequence). V gave up 2 bases and J gave up 4 bases, with 9 bases separating them. The CDR3 sequence is CASSIRPGNQPQHF. In nucleotides, the CDR3 is TGTGCCAGTAGTATAAGGCCAGGGAATCAGCCCCAGCATTTT.

The chain couples TRBV6-5 to TRBJ1-2; 7 nucleotides line up with TRBD1. This CDR3 contains 14 residues. CDR1 is MNHEY, CDR2 SVGAGI, per germline. V was pared by 4 bases and J by 4 bases, with 6 bases of the junction left unmatched. DNA of the CDR3: TGTGCCAGCAGTTCGACAGGGCCGACCTATGGCTACACCTTC. Its protein is CASSSTGPTYGYTF.

The chain links TRBV9 to TRBJ1-5, with no clear D. CDR1 and CDR2 (germline): SGDLS, YYNGEE. V lost 4 bases and J 6 bases, leaving 11 bases between the germline ends. The CDR3 length is 13 residues. The chain's CDR3 is CASSSQPGQPQHF. DNA for the CDR3: TGTGCCAGCAGCTCTCAACCGGGTCAGCCCCAGCATTTT.

In this sample, this clone turned up a few times. The chain is built from TRBV5-6 and TRBJ2-7; D possibly uses TRBD1 or TRBD2 (5 bases each). Looked up from germline, CDR1 is SGHDT and CDR2 is YYEEEE. Trimming removed 4 bases from V and 0 bases from J, with 14 bases in between. CDR3 size: 15 residues. CDR3 bases: TGTGCCAGCAGCCCCTGGGGGACCTACTCCTACGAGCAGTACTTC. Its protein product is CASSPWGTYSYEQYF.

J is TRBJ2-3 and V is TRBV7-3, with D hard to call. Trimming removed 1 base at V and 3 bases at J, with 11 bases between. CDR1 is SGHTA and CDR2 is FQGTGA in the germline V gene. This CDR3 comprises 15 residues. The CDR3 DNA reads TGTGCCAGCAGCTTAAATCCGCGGAGAACAGATACGCAGTATTTT. Amino acids: CASSLNPRRTDTQYF.

The chain employs TRBV7-6 and TRBJ2-2, with D possibly being TRBD2 (5 bases). Trimming left V 2 bases short and J 1 base short, with 8 bases between. Germline lookup yields CDR1 SGHVS and CDR2 FNYEAQ. CDR3 length: 15 residues. The CDR3 spells CASSLQGGNTGELFF. DNA of the CDR3: TGTGCCAGCAGCTTACAAGGAGGGAACACCGGGGAGCTGTTTTTT.

CDR3 sequence reads: CASSRDRVGYGYTF. DNA for the CDR3: TGTGCCAGCAGTCGGGACAGGGTGGGCTATGGCTACACCTTC. The chain uses TRBV6-5 and TRBJ1-2; 9 nucleotides match TRBD1. There are 14 residues in the CDR3. CDR1 and CDR2 (germline): MNHEY, SVGAGI. V trimming: 5 bases; J trimming: 4 bases; junction bases outside the gene matches: 5.

The chain carries TRBV9 and TRBJ1-5; TRBD1 aligns across 9 bases. J was trimmed by 4 bases and V by 5 bases; bases with no gene match: 7. Per germline, CDR1 SGDLS and CDR2 YYNGEE. The CDR3 covers 15 residues. CDR3 in amino acids: CASSEDRGTNQPQHF. The CDR3 DNA reads as TGTGCCAGCAGTGAGGACAGGGGTACGAATCAGCCCCAGCATTTT. Filled out from reference TRBV9 and TRBJ1-5, the complete variable domain reads DSGVTQTPKHLITATGQRVTLRCSPRSGDLSVYWYQQSLDQGLQFLIQYYNGEERAKGNILERFSAQQFPDLHSELNLSSLELGDSALYFCASSEDRGTNQPQHFGDGTRLSIL.

The chain joins TRBV5-1 to TRBJ2-3; D is perhaps TRBD1 or TRBD2 (6 bases each). Germline CDR1 and CDR2: SGHRS and YFSETQ. This CDR3 has 17 residues. Trimming removed 4 bases at V and 4 bases at J, with 22 bases between. CDR3 DNA sequence: TGCGCCAGCAGCCCCCTTGGGGGGCGCACATTCCCAGATACGCAGTATTTT. This translates into CASSPLGGRTFPDTQYF. Complete variable domain (other parts from reference TRBV5-1 and TRBJ2-3): KAGVTQTPRYLIKTRGQQVTLSCSPISGHRSVSWYQQTPGQGLQFLFEYFSETQRNKGNFPGRFSGRQFSNSRSEMNVSTLELGDSALYLCASSPLGGRTFPDTQYFGPGTRLTVL.

The chain joins TRBV14 to TRBJ2-1; the D gene is possibly TRBD2 (6 bases). V was shortened by 4 bases and J by 6 bases, with 16 bases between the two germline ends. Looked up from germline, CDR1 is SGHDN and CDR2 is FVKESK. The CDR3 runs to 15 residues. The CDR3: CASSPWRGGINEQFF. In nucleotides, the CDR3 is TGTGCCAGCAGCCCGTGGAGGGGAGGCATCAATGAGCAGTTCTTC.

The rearrangement uses TRBV5-1 and TRBJ2-5; no clear D. In germline, CDR1 is SGHRS, CDR2 YFSETQ. The V and J ends lost 2 bases and 0 bases respectively, with 8 bases between them. The CDR3 is 14 amino acids. CDR3 bases: TGCGCCAGCAGCTTTTCCCAATACCAAGAGACCCAGTACTTC. Translation: CASSFSQYQETQYF.

The count of this clone is one. The chain has TRBV18 and TRBJ2-1; 7 positions match TRBD2. The CDR3 is 15 residues long. CDR1 and CDR2 from the germline V gene are KGHSH and LQKENI. After removal of 3 bases from V and 4 bases from J, the junction contained 6 bases not matched to a gene. The DNA of the CDR3 is TGTGCCAGCTCACCCCTAGCGGCGGAATACAATGAGCAGTTCTTC. Its protein product is CASSPLAAEYNEQFF.

The chain has TRBV6-1 and TRBJ2-5; possibly TRBD1 or TRBD2 for D (7 bases each). This CDR3 is built from 16 residues. The V and J ends lost 0 bases and 1 base respectively, with 12 bases between them. Looked up from germline, CDR1 is MNHNS and CDR2 is SASEGT. CDR3 amino acids: CASSEATGEGQETQYF. In DNA form, the CDR3 reads TGTGCCAGCAGTGAAGCAACAGGGGAGGGCCAAGAGACCCAGTACTTC.

The genes are TRBV14 and TRBJ2-7; no clear D. The CDR3 is 12 amino acids. Germline V gene sequence: CDR1 SGHDN, CDR2 FVKESK. V lost 3 bases and J lost 1, with 4 bases in between. Here the CDR3 reads CASSHTSYEQYF. As DNA, the CDR3 is TGTGCCAGCAGCCATACTTCCTACGAGCAGTACTTC.

The CDR3 sequence: CASSTDRNRYTF. The CDR3 nucleotides are TGTGCCAGCAGTACGGACAGGAACCGCTACACCTTC. The chain has TRBV27 and TRBJ1-2; the match to TRBD1 covers 7 bases. The junction had 6 bases not matched to a gene; V was cut back by 5 bases and J by 9 bases. This CDR3 region has 12 residues. CDR1 and CDR2 (germline): MNHEY, SMNVEV (reference sequence).

The chain uses TRBV7-9 and TRBJ2-7; tentative D call: TRBD2 (6 bases). The CDR3 consists of 12 residues. V shed 1 base and J shed 5 bases, with 6 bases lying between them. CDR1 is SEHNR, CDR2 FQNEAQ, per germline (reference sequence). The CDR3 bases are TGTGCCAGCAGCTTAGGGGGGGACGAGCAGTACTTC. It encodes CASSLGGDEQYF.

This chain links TRBV5-4 with TRBJ1-2; D uncertain. The CDR3 totals 15 residues. Germline values: CDR1 SGHNT, CDR2 YYREEE (reference sequence). With 0 bases removed from V and 2 bases from J, the gap between germline ends came to 11 bases. In DNA form, the CDR3 reads TGTGCCAGCAGCTTGGTGGACTTAAGGAACTATGGCTACACCTTC. It translates to CASSLVDLRNYGYTF. The variable domain in full, with the rest retrieved from reference TRBV5-4 and TRBJ1-2, is ETGVTQSPTHLIKTRGQQVTLRCSSQSGHNTVSWYQQALGQGPQFIFQYYREEENGRGNFPPRFSGLQFPNYSSELNVNALELDDSALYLCASSLVDLRNYGYTFGSGTRLTVV.

V gene TRBV7-2 combines with J gene TRBJ2-7, with TRBD2 matching over 9 bases. CDR1 SGHTA and CDR2 FQGNSA come from the germline V gene. The CDR3 length is 14 residues. V gave up 5 bases and J gave up 7 bases; unmatched junction bases: 9. CDR3 in amino acids: CASSLSGSTKEQYF. CDR3 DNA: TGTGCCAGCAGCCTTAGCGGGAGTACAAAGGAGCAGTACTTC.

The gene calls are TRBV21-1 and TRBJ1-1. TRBV21-1 is a pseudogene locus. This CDR3 contains 16 residues. The CDR3 coding sequence is TGTGCCAGCAGCATTAGCATAGCCACAATTCGCACTGAAGCTTTCTTT. Protein product: CASSISIATIRTEAFF.

CDR3 loop: CASSIRTDQPQHF. The CDR3 DNA reads as TGTGCCAGTAGTATACGGACAGACCAGCCCCAGCATTTT. The chain recombines TRBV19 with TRBJ1-5, with a possible D match to TRBD1 (6 bases). Germline V gene lookup returns CDR1 LNHDA and CDR2 SQIVND (reference sequence). The CDR3 is 13 residues long. V lost 2 bases and J 7 bases, leaving 9 bases between the germline ends.

The chain employs TRBV5-8 and TRBJ2-2; the match to TRBD1 covers 9 bases. The CDR3 contains 16 residues. V trimming: 2 bases; J trimming: 4 bases; junction bases outside the gene matches: 6. In germline, CDR1 is SGHTS, CDR2 YDEGEE. The CDR3 DNA is TGTGCCAGCAGCTTACCGGGACAGGGTTCCACCGGGGAGCTGTTTTTT. It encodes CASSLPGQGSTGELFF.